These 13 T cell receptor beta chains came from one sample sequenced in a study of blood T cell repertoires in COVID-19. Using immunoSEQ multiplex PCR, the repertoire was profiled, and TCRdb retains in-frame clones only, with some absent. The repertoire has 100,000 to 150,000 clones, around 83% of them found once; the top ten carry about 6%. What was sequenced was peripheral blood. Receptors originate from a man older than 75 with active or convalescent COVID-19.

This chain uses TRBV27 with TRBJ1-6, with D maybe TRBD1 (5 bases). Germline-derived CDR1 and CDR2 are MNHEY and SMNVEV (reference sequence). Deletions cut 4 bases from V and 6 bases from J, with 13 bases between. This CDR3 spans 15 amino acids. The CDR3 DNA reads TGTGCCAGCAGTTCCCCCTCGGGGGGTAATTCACCCCTCCACTTT. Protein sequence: CASSSPSGGNSPLHF.

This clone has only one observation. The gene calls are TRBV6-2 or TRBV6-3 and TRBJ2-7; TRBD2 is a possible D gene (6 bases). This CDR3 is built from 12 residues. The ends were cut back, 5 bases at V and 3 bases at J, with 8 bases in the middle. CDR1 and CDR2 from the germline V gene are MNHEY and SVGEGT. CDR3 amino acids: CASSARGYEQYF. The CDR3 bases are TGTGCCAGCAGTGCGCGGGGCTACGAGCAGTACTTC.

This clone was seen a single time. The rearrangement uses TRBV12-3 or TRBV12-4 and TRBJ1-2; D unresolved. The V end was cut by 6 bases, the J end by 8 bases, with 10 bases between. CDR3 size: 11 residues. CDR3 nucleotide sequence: TGTGCCAGCAGCCAGACGGAGGGCTACACCTTC. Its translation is CASSQTEGYTF.

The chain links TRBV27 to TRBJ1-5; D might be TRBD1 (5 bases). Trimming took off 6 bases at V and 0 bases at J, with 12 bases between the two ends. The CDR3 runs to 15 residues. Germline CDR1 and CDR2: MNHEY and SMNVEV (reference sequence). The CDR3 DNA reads TGTGCCAGCAGGTTTGGGGGGAATAGCAATCAGCCCCAGCATTTT. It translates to CASRFGGNSNQPQHF.

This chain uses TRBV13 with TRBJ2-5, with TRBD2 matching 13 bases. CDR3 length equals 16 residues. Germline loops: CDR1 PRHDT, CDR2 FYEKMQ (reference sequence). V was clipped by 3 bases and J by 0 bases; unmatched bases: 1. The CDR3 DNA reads TGTGCCAGCAGCTTCGGACTAGCGGGGGACCAAGAGACCCAGTACTTC. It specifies CASSFGLAGDQETQYF.

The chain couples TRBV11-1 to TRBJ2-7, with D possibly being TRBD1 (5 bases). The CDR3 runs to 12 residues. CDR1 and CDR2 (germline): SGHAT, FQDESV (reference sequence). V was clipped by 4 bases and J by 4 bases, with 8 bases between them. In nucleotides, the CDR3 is TGTGCCAGCAGCTCAGACAGATACGAGCAGTACTTC. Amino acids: CASSSDRYEQYF.

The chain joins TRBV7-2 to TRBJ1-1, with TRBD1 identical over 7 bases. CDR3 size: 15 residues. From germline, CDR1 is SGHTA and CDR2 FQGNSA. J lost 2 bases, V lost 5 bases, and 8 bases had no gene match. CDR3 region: CASSLRGDRNTEAFF. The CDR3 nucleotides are TGTGCCAGCAGCCTAAGGGGGGACAGAAACACTGAAGCTTTCTTT.

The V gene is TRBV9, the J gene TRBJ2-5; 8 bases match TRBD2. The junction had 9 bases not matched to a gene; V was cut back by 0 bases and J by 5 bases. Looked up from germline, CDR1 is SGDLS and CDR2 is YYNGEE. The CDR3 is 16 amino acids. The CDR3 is CASSVGQAGAKETQYF. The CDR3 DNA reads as TGTGCCAGCAGCGTAGGCCAAGCGGGGGCCAAGGAGACCCAGTACTTC.

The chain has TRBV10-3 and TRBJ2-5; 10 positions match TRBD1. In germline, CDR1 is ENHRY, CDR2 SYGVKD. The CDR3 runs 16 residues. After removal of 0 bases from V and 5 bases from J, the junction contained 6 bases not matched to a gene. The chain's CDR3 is CAISESLTGGAETQYF. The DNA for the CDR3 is TGTGCCATCAGTGAGTCTCTGACAGGGGGCGCTGAGACCCAGTACTTC.

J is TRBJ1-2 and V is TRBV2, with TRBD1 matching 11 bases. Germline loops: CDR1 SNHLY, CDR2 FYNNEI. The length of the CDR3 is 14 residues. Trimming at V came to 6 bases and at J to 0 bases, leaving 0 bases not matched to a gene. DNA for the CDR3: TGTGCCAGCAGGGACAGGGGGCCTAACTATGGCTACACCTTC. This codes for CASRDRGPNYGYTF. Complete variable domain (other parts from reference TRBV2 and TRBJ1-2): EPEVTQTPSHQVTQMGQEVILRCVPISNHLYFYWYRQILGQKVEFLVSFYNNEISEKSEIFDDQFSVERPDGSNFTLKIRSTKLEDSAMYFCASRDRGPNYGYTFGSGTRLTVV.

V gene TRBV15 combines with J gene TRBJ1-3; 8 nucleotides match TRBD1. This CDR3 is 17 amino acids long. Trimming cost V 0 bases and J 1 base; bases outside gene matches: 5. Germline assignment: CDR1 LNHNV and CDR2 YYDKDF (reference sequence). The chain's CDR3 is CATSRERQGASGNTIYF. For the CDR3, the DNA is TGTGCCACCAGCAGAGAAAGGCAGGGGGCTTCTGGAAACACCATATATTTT. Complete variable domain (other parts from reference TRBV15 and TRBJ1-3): DAMVIQNPRYQVTQFGKPVTLSCSQTLNHNVMYWYQQKSSQAPKLLFHYYDKDFNNEADTPDNFQSRRPNTSFCFLDIRSPGLGDTAMYLCATSRERQGASGNTIYFGEGSWLTVV.

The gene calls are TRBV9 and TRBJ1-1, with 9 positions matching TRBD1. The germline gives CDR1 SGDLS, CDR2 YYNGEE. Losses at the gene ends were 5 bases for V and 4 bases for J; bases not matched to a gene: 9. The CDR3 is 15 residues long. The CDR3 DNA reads TGTGCCAGCAGTGGGGTGGCGACAGGGGGCACTGAAGCTTTCTTT. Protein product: CASSGVATGGTEAFF.

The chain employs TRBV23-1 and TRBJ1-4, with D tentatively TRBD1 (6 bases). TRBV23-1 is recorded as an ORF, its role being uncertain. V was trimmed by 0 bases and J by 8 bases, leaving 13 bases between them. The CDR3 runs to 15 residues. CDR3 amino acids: CASSQSPRGEEKLFF. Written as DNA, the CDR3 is TGCGCCAGCAGTCAATCACCCAGGGGAGAGGAAAAACTGTTTTTT.